Listed below are T cell receptor beta chains from one sample, sequenced in a study of blood T cell repertoires in COVID-19. Measured with immunoSEQ multiplex PCR; TCRdb has only the in-frame clones, and not every one. The data hold about 220,000 clones, with 82% observed a single time. Sequencing input: PBMCs or T cells enriched from blood (not recorded which). Receptors originate from a woman aged 55-70 years who had recovered from COVID-19. Each CDR3 is given with its conserved first and last residue.

TRBJ1-2	TRBV27	CASSLLGGEGTNYGYTF
TRBJ2-1	TRBV11-2	CASSLSRNPNNEQFF
TRBJ1-1	TRBV7-9	CASSVSGQASGAEAFF
TRBJ2-2	TRBV10-3	CAISELNDRVNTGELFF
TRBJ2-7	TRBV5-1	CASSNRQGYSYEQYF
TRBJ2-1	TRBV27	CASSFDGAYNEQFF
TRBJ2-7	TRBV5-1	CASSLAAGGVSYEQYF
TRBJ2-7	TRBV11-2	CASSIRGQNYEQYF
TRBJ1-2	TRBV6-1	CASSEQGTYGYTF
TRBJ2-5	TRBV18	CASSSPGGGPGWTQYF
TRBJ1-2	TRBV4-3	CASSAGGYGYTF
TRBJ2-5	TRBV9	CASSVVGPGTTRPETQYF
TRBJ1-1	TRBV19	CASTQVGGIAFF
TRBJ1-2	TRBV11-2	CASSLNVNRDRAYGYTF
TRBJ2-7	TRBV11-2	CASSFSGTGGFEQYF
TRBJ2-7	TRBV5-1	CASSLDDQVEQYF
TRBJ2-3	TRBV5-6	CASSVRGGPPDTQYF
TRBJ2-3	TRBV5-1	CASSWAGPSQPADTQYF
TRBJ2-3	TRBV30	CAWGHGDTSTDTQYF
TRBJ2-7	TRBV19	CASRGSYEQYF